These 7 T cell receptor beta chains were sequenced from one sample in a study of blood T cell repertoires in COVID-19 (dated by TCRdb to about 2020). Receptor libraries were prepared by the immunoSEQ multiplex PCR assay. Imported from immuneACCESS, the table was reduced by TCRdb to in-frame sequences with V and J called. These copies leave out some clones; in studies compared against another copy, an unresolved V gene accounts for under half, and the cause of the remainder is not known. The sample table shows over 200,000 clones, and over 65% are seen once. The ten largest clones take up approximately 2.5% of the sample. Sample: peripheral blood. Receptors originate from a woman in her 70s with active or convalescent COVID-19.

V gene TRBV5-1 combines with J gene TRBJ2-7, with 8 bases fitting TRBD2. CDR1 is SGHRS and CDR2 is YFSETQ in the germline V gene. The V gene end was trimmed by 0 bases and the J gene end by 0 bases; junction bases not matched to a gene: 5. The CDR3 consists of 16 residues. The CDR3 here is CASSLAPAGDSYEQYF. DNA of the CDR3: TGCGCCAGCAGCTTGGCGCCAGCGGGGGACTCCTACGAGCAGTACTTC. The entire variable domain, with the rest obtained from reference TRBV5-1 and TRBJ2-7, is as follows: KAGVTQTPRYLIKTRGQQVTLSCSPISGHRSVSWYQQTPGQGLQFLFEYFSETQRNKGNFPGRFSGRQFSNSRSEMNVSTLELGDSALYLCASSLAPAGDSYEQYFGPGTRLTVT.

The rearrangement links TRBV7-2 to TRBJ2-7; 11 nucleotides match TRBD1. V lost 6 bases and J lost 3; bases outside the gene matches: 7. The CDR3 has 15 residues. Germline assignment: CDR1 SGHTA and CDR2 FQGNSA. The DNA of the CDR3 is TGTGCCAGCAGTTCCGGGACAGGGGGGTTCTACGAGCAGTACTTC. As protein: CASSSGTGGFYEQYF. Full variable domain (remainder filled in from reference TRBV7-2 and TRBJ2-7): GAGVSQSPSNKVTEKGKDVELRCDPISGHTALYWYRQSLGQGLEFLIYFQGNSAPDKSGLPSDRFSAERTGGSVSTLTIQRTQQEDSAVYLCASSSGTGGFYEQYFGPGTRLTVT.

This sequence joins TRBV28 and TRBJ2-2; D remains unclear. CDR3 length equals 15 residues. Germline CDR1 MDHEN, CDR2 SYDVKM. V shed 2 bases and J shed 2 bases, with 9 bases lying between them. CDR3 loop: CASSLPRLNTGELFF. The CDR3 nucleotides read TGTGCCAGCAGTTTACCGCGGCTTAACACCGGGGAGCTGTTTTTT.

The genes are TRBV3-1 (or the pseudogene TRBV3-2) and TRBJ2-7; D remains unclear. Trimming stripped 1 base from V and 4 bases from J, with 8 bases between. This CDR3 region has 13 residues. The germline V gene has CDR1 LGHDT and CDR2 YNNKEL (reference sequence). This CDR3 reads CASSQVARYEQYF. CDR3 nucleotides: TGTGCCAGCAGCCAAGTCGCCAGGTACGAGCAGTACTTC.

This rearrangement joins TRBV7-9 to TRBJ1-4; 7 bases agree with TRBD1. CDR1 is SEHNR and CDR2 is FQNEAQ in the germline V gene (reference sequence). CDR3 size: 15 residues. V lost 7 bases, J lost 4 bases, and 9 bases stayed unmatched. The CDR3 nucleotides are TGTGCCAGCACCAAACTAACAGGGGTTAATGAAAAACTGTTTTTT. Its protein is CASTKLTGVNEKLFF.

This clone was detected only a few times. The chain uses TRBV6-2 or TRBV6-3 and TRBJ2-5; D unresolved. CDR3 length equals 15 residues. Trimming shortened V by 0 bases and J by 4 bases, and 12 bases separated the two germline ends. The germline gives CDR1 MNHEY, CDR2 SVGEGT. CDR3 nucleotides: TGTGCCAGCAGTTACTCGAGCCCAGGAAGAGAGACCCAGTACTTC. This translates into CASSYSSPGRETQYF.

The V and J genes are TRBV6-5 and TRBJ2-7; possible D gene TRBD2, 6 bases. The CDR3 has 14 amino acids. Germline V gene lookup returns CDR1 MNHEY and CDR2 SVGAGI. V was trimmed by 0 bases and J by 3 bases, leaving 9 bases between them. The DNA for the CDR3 is TGTGCCAGCAGTTACTCCGGGACTCACTACGAGCAGTACTTC. The encoded protein is CASSYSGTHYEQYF.